The 12 T cell receptor beta chains given below trace back to one sample, sequenced in a study of T cell responses to AZD1222 COVID-19 vaccine. Sequencing was performed with immunoSEQ multiplex PCR; in TCRdb, only in-frame clones are kept and a portion is missing. The sample yields about 130,000 clones, 88% seen once. This material consisted of peripheral blood, taken on day 0 of AZD1222 vaccination. The source of these receptors is an adult in good health.

The chain joins TRBV12-3 or TRBV12-4 to TRBJ1-5; no clear D. The V end was cut by 1 base, the J end by 6 bases, with 7 bases between. The CDR3 covers 13 residues. The CDR3 DNA reads TGTGCCAGCAGTTTAGGGACTCTTCAGCCCCAGCATTTT. Translating it yields CASSLGTLQPQHF.

This chain links TRBV11-2 with TRBJ1-3; 7 positions match TRBD1. Germline loops: CDR1 SGHAT, CDR2 FQNNGV. This CDR3 comprises 19 residues. Unmatched junction bases numbered 22, after V lost 5 bases and J lost 6 bases. The CDR3 region is CASSQGTTGMLSLENTIYF. Written as DNA, the CDR3 is TGTGCCAGCAGCCAAGGTACGACAGGGATGCTATCTCTGGAAAACACCATATATTTT.

The chain uses TRBV29-1 and TRBJ2-7; TRBD1 is a possible D gene (5 bases). V was shortened by 0 bases and J by 2 bases, with 8 bases between the two germline ends. Germline V lookup: CDR1 SQVTM, CDR2 ANQGSEA. The CDR3 is 13 amino acids. CDR3 protein: CSVEDDRTYEQYF. CDR3 sequence (DNA): TGCAGCGTTGAAGATGACAGAACCTACGAGCAGTACTTC.

This clone was counted only a few times. The chain carries TRBV7-2 and TRBJ1-2; D not resolved. Germline lookup yields CDR1 SGHTA and CDR2 FQGNSA. This CDR3 comprises 14 residues. V lost 5 bases to trimming and J lost 7 bases, with 17 bases between them. The CDR3, as DNA: TGTGCCAGCAGCCTCTCACCAGCCGAGGGTGGCTACACCTTC. It codes for CASSLSPAEGGYTF.

V gene TRBV5-1 combines with J gene TRBJ2-1; D perhaps matches TRBD2 (5 bases). V was trimmed by 2 bases and J by 6 bases, leaving 12 bases between them. CDR1 and CDR2 (germline): SGHRS, YFSETQ. The CDR3 covers 14 residues. The CDR3 bases are TGCGCCAGCAGCTTTGGGGTCGCGGGCAATGAGCAGTTCTTC. This translates into CASSFGVAGNEQFF.

This chain links TRBV6-5 with TRBJ1-2; a possible D gene is TRBD1 (6 bases). In germline, CDR1 is MNHEY, CDR2 SVGAGI. The V end lost 2 bases, the J end lost 2 bases, and 6 bases lay between the germline ends. The CDR3 has 13 residues. The CDR3 coding sequence is TGTGCCAGCAGTTACGGGGGCAACTATGGCTACACCTTC. Translation gives CASSYGGNYGYTF.

V gene TRBV12-5 combines with J gene TRBJ1-2; no reliable D call. V lost 3 bases to trimming and J lost 1 base, with 6 bases between them. The CDR3 is made up of 13 amino acids. CDR1 LGHNT and CDR2 FRNRAP come from the germline V gene. The CDR3 loop reads CASGLLGNYGYTF. As DNA, the CDR3 is TGTGCTAGTGGTTTATTGGGTAACTATGGCTACACCTTC.

The V and J genes are TRBV19 and TRBJ1-6, with a possible D match to TRBD1 (6 bases). The V end was cut by 7 bases, the J end by 7 bases, with 20 bases between. CDR3 length: 16 residues. Germline V CDR1 and CDR2: LNHDA, SQIVND (reference sequence). The CDR3 bases are TGTGCCAGTACCCCTGGGGGCAAGGGGCGAAATTCACCCCTCCACTTT. It translates to CASTPGGKGRNSPLHF. Variable domain in full (rest from reference TRBV19 and TRBJ1-6): DGGITQSPKYLFRKEGQNVTLSCEQNLNHDAMYWYRQDPGQGLRLIYYSQIVNDFQKGDIAEGYSVSREKKESFPLTVTSAQKNPTAFYLCASTPGGKGRNSPLHFGNGTRLTVT.

This clone has a single count. The CDR3 loop reads CASSLRLAGGSYEQYF. The CDR3 nucleotides are TGTGCCAGCAGCTTGCGACTAGCGGGGGGGTCCTACGAGCAGTACTTC. The chain is built from TRBV7-9 and TRBJ2-7, with 14 bases matching TRBD2. The CDR3 is 16 residues long. Germline loops: CDR1 SEHNR, CDR2 FQNEAQ (reference sequence). V was clipped by 3 bases and J by 1 base; unmatched bases: 2.

CDR3 amino acids: CAWRSGAGRNEQFF. Written as DNA, the CDR3 is TGTGCCTGGAGAAGCGGGGCTGGGAGGAATGAGCAGTTCTTC. The V gene is TRBV30, the J gene TRBJ2-1, with TRBD2 matching 7 bases. V was clipped by 3 bases and J by 7 bases; unmatched bases: 9. CDR3 size: 14 residues. Germline CDR1 reads GTSNPN; CDR2 reads SVGIG (reference sequence).

The genes are TRBV27 and TRBJ2-7, with TRBD1 matching over 9 bases. Germline-derived CDR1 and CDR2 are MNHEY and SMNVEV (reference sequence). The J segment lost 2 bases and the V segment lost 5 bases, leaving 16 bases of the junction unmatched. The CDR3 totals 18 residues. The DNA of the CDR3 is TGTGCCAGCAGTCTTAGGCGACCCGGGACAGGGAGCGCCTACGAGCAGTACTTC. Its translation is CASSLRRPGTGSAYEQYF.

J is TRBJ1-1 and V is TRBV2, with 8 nucleotides matching TRBD1. Germline lookup yields CDR1 SNHLY and CDR2 FYNNEI. V dropped 8 bases and J dropped 6; count of bases not matched to a gene: 5. This CDR3 has 12 amino acids. The CDR3 is CASHTGGAEAFF. CDR3 in DNA: TGTGCCAGCCACACAGGGGGGGCTGAAGCTTTCTTT.